This T cell receptor beta chain is from a study of OX40 agonist ivuxolimab in advanced cancers. The CDR3 spans 14 residues. Germline V lookup: CDR1 LNHDA, CDR2 SQIVND (reference sequence). Trimming removed 6 bases at V and 4 bases at J, with 15 bases between. Method: immunoSEQ multiplex PCR; TCRdb's copy keeps in-frame clones and lacks some. The table has about 80,000 clones, 75% to 90% seen once. Samples of blood were obtained at baseline, on cycle 4 day 1, and on cycle 7 day 1. The material sequenced was CD4+ or CD8+ T cells sorted from blood, taken in a trial of the OX40 agonist ivuxolimab. The sequence derives from an adult with an advanced solid tumor such as melanoma, head and neck, liver or kidney cancer. The V and J genes are TRBV19 and TRBJ2-5; D could derive from TRBD1 or TRBD2 (5 bases each). The CDR3 sequence: CASSSSRDGETQYF. Written as DNA, the CDR3 is TGTGCCAGTAGCTCCTCCCGGGACGGAGAGACCCAGTACTTC. Drawing the rest from reference TRBV19 and TRBJ2-5, the complete variable domain is DGGITQSPKYLFRKEGQNVTLSCEQNLNHDAMYWYRQDPGQGLRLIYYSQIVNDFQKGDIAEGYSVSREKKESFPLTVTSAQKNPTAFYLCASSSSRDGETQYFGPGTRLLVL.